This entry is about one T cell receptor beta chain. Its cognate antigen is unknown. The junction departs from the called germline gene at one end, perhaps through a read error. The sample comes from a study of blood T cells in healthy people across ages. Overall study findings and caveats: PBMCs went unsorted, and a conclusive naive versus antigen-experienced comparison was therefore prevented. Age advanced and TCR beta diversity per million T cells fell, roughly linearly. TCR beta diversity correlated strongly with naive T cell percentage.

CDR3 length equals 14 residues. Looked up from germline, CDR1 is DFQATT and CDR2 is SNEGSKA (reference sequence). Through a sample-barcoded 5' primer and a J-beta primer mix, a second PCR was run for 7 to 11 cycles. Every single cDNA molecule received a tag from a template-switch adaptor with 12 random nucleotides. TCRdb redid the calling of the 5' RACE reads with MiXCR, one entry per CDR3 protein. The table shows about 940,000 distinct CDR3 sequences, with around 49% occurring only once. The J gene is TRBJ1-1, the V gene TRBV20-1; 9 nucleotides agree with TRBD1. This TCR came from a man aged 30 to 45 in good health. Sequences were obtained from blood. CDR3 coding DNA: TGCAGTGCTAAGACAGGGGGAGGGAACACGGAAGCTTTCTTT. It codes for CSAKTGGGNTEAFF.